These T cell receptor beta chains were read from a single sample in a study of T-cell reconstitution after alpha-beta-depleted transplantation in children. Each CDR3 protein gets one entry after TCRdb re-called the PCR reads with MiXCR. The data show around 440,000 distinct CDR3 sequences, 15% to 20% seen once. Sequenced here: PBMCs, mostly from graft donor cells, sampled 360 days after TCRalphabeta/CD19-depleted stem cell transplant. These receptors all come from a boy younger than two who had a stem cell transplant for Wiskott-Aldrich syndrome, so the T cells may come from the graft donor. Both conserved end residues are part of each CDR3. A D gene is named only where the DNA matches it firmly. Expanded clones are given a class, and other clones once, few, many or no size at all.

len	v_gene	d_gene	j_gene	abundance	CDR3nt	CDR3aa
14	TRBV28	-	TRBJ2-3	many	TGTGCCAGTAGCGAGGGGGGTGGGACAGATACGCAGTATTTT	CASSEGGGTDTQYF
15	TRBV6-2/TRBV6-3	-	TRBJ2-7	-	TGTGCCAGCACGGATAACGGGGGCCCACACTACGAGCAGTACTTC	CASTDNGGPHYEQYF
14	TRBV29-1	-	TRBJ2-5	-	TGCAGCGTTGGCCGGGACTTTAAACCAGAGACCCAGTACTTC	CSVGRDFKPETQYF
16	TRBV7-2	-	TRBJ2-7	-	TGTGCCAGCAGCTTAGTAACGCGGCGGGACCCCTACGAGCAGTACTTC	CASSLVTRRDPYEQYF
15	TRBV7-2	TRBD2	TRBJ2-1	-	TGTGCCAGCAGCTCAAGGACTAGCGGATACAATGAGCAGTTCTTC	CASSSRTSGYNEQFF
11	TRBV29-1	TRBD2	TRBJ2-5	-	TGCAGCGTTGAACGGGGGGGGGCCCAGTACTTC	CSVERGGAQYF
14	TRBV25-1	-	TRBJ1-1	-	TGTGCCAGCAGTCCACCTTACCGGAACACTGAAGCTTTCTTT	CASSPPYRNTEAFF
13	TRBV29-1	TRBD2	TRBJ2-7	few	TGCAGCGCTACTAGCGGGAGCCCAGGGGAGCAGTACTTC	CSATSGSPGEQYF
12	TRBV3-1	-	TRBJ2-2	-	TGTGCCAGCAGCCAAGAGGTGGGGGAGCTGTTTTTT	CASSQEVGELFF
17	TRBV20-1	TRBD2	TRBJ2-1	few	TGCAGTGCTAGAGTGGCGGGGGGTCTTATTTTCCACAATGAGCAGTTCTTC	CSARVAGGLIFHNEQFF
15	TRBV5-1	TRBD1	TRBJ1-5	few	TGCGCCAGCAGCCCGTCGGGACAGAAGGATCAGCCCCAGCATTTT	CASSPSGQKDQPQHF
13	TRBV20-1	-	TRBJ1-1	few	TGCAGTTCCTTATCGACTTGGGGCACTGAAGCTTTCTTT	CSSLSTWGTEAFF
13	TRBV20-1	-	TRBJ2-1	-	TGCAGTGCTTCCGGGACAAGGTTGAATGAGCAGTTCTTC	CSASGTRLNEQFF
20	TRBV21-1	-	TRBJ2-5	-	TGTGACAGCAGCCCAAGCCATACTAGCGGGGGGGCCCGAAGGCAAGAGACCCAGTACTTC	CDSSPSHTSGGARRQETQYF
15	TRBV24-1	-	TRBJ2-1	few	TGTGCCACCAGTGACGCCTTAGTTCTCGGGAATGAGCAGTTCTTC	CATSDALVLGNEQFF
18	TRBV4-1	TRBD2	TRBJ2-4	-	TGCGCCAGCAGCCCCCCCTCTAGCGGGGGGTTGGCCAAAAACATTCAGTACTTC	CASSPPSSGGLAKNIQYF
11	TRBV16	-	TRBJ2-7	-	TGTGCCAGCAGCCTAGACCACGAGCAGTACTTC	CASSLDHEQYF
17	TRBV28	TRBD2	TRBJ2-1	-	TGTGCCAGCAGCCGATATGGGGTAGCGGGGACCTACAATGAGCAGTTCTTC	CASSRYGVAGTYNEQFF
13	TRBV12-3/TRBV12-4	-	TRBJ1-5	-	TGTGCCAGCAGGTTACAGCGTCATCAGCCCCAGCATTTT	CASRLQRHQPQHF
15	TRBV11-2	TRBD1	TRBJ1-1	few	TGTGCCAGCAGCTTTGACAGGGGGCTGAACACTGAAGCTTTCTTT	CASSFDRGLNTEAFF
16	TRBV27	TRBD2	TRBJ2-2	-	TGTGCCAGCAGTCCAAGGACTAGCGGGAGTCCCGGGGAGCTGTTTTTT	CASSPRTSGSPGELFF
13	TRBV12-3/TRBV12-4	-	TRBJ2-7	few	TGTGCCAGCAGCCGCGGGGGCCCCTACGAGCAGTACTTC	CASSRGGPYEQYF
12	TRBV12-3/TRBV12-4	-	TRBJ2-3	-	TGTGCCAGCAGTTTTCAGGGGGATACGCAGTATTTT	CASSFQGDTQYF
16	TRBV6-1	-	TRBJ2-1	-	TGTGCCAGCAGTAGGTTAGTCCTTGCCTCCTACAATGAGCAGTTCTTC	CASSRLVLASYNEQFF
14	TRBV20-1	-	TRBJ2-2	-	TGCAGTGCTAGAGGACTGTCGAACACCGGGGAGCTGTTTTTT	CSARGLSNTGELFF
20	TRBV12-3/TRBV12-4	TRBD1	TRBJ2-5	few	TGTGCCAGCAGCCGACAGGGGCCCGGGTGGACAATATGGTACCAAGAGACCCAGTACTTC	CASSRQGPGWTIWYQETQYF
16	TRBV29-1	-	TRBJ2-3	-	TGCAGCGTTCGGTGGATTAGTGGTGGGGGAAGAGATACGCAGTATTTT	CSVRWISGGGRDTQYF
16	TRBV1	-	TRBJ2-5	-	TGCACCAGCAGTGGACTAGCGGGGAGACATCAAGAGACCCAGTACTTC	CTSSGLAGRHQETQYF
14	TRBV6-1	-	TRBJ2-7	few	TGTGCCAGCAGCATTCCGGGCCGCCCGCGGGAGCAGTACTTC	CASSIPGRPREQYF
13	TRBV21-1	-	TRBJ2-7	few	TGTGCCAGCAGCAATGGGGGAGAGTACGTGCAGTACTTC	CASSNGGEYVQYF
14	TRBV12-3/TRBV12-4	-	TRBJ2-2	-	TGTGCCAGCAGTTTACAAGTCGGGACCGGGGAGCTGTTTTTT	CASSLQVGTGELFF
15	TRBV9	-	TRBJ2-7	few	TGTGCCAGCAGCGTAGCGGCTGGAGCTGGCTACGAGCAGTACTTC	CASSVAAGAGYEQYF
14	TRBV27	-	TRBJ2-1	-	TGTGCCAGCAGTTATGGGTCTAACTACAATGAGCAGTTCTTC	CASSYGSNYNEQFF
15	TRBV10-3	TRBD1	TRBJ2-7	-	TGTGCCATCGGGGTGCCCGGGACAGGGATCGGCGAGCAGTACTTC	CAIGVPGTGIGEQYF
16	TRBV5-1	TRBD2	TRBJ2-2	-	TGCGCCAGCAGCCCGTCGGCGGGAGCTGGGACCGGGGAGCTGTTTTTT	CASSPSAGAGTGELFF
17	TRBV5-1	-	TRBJ2-7	many	TGCGCCAGCAGCTACAAGACACCGGGACCACTAATGTACGAGCAGTACTTC	CASSYKTPGPLMYEQYF
15	TRBV11-2	-	TRBJ2-1	-	TGTGCCAGCAGCCCTAACGGACCCCTCGACAATGAGCAGTTCTTC	CASSPNGPLDNEQFF
16	TRBV3-1	-	TRBJ2-4	few	TGTGCCAGCAGCCAAGAGGACGGTAACTTAAAAAACATTCAGTACTTC	CASSQEDGNLKNIQYF
13	TRBV7-9	-	TRBJ1-2	-	TGTGCCAGCAGCTTATGGAGCAGGGATGGCTACACCTTC	CASSLWSRDGYTF
15	TRBV3-1	-	TRBJ2-1	few	TGTGCCAGCAGCAATAGCGGCCCCTCCTACAATGAGCAGTTCTTC	CASSNSGPSYNEQFF
15	TRBV11-2	-	TRBJ2-7	-	TGTGCCAGCAGCTTTAAGGGCAGTAGCTCCTACGAGCAGTACTTC	CASSFKGSSSYEQYF
14	TRBV2	-	TRBJ2-7	-	TGTGCCAGCAGTGACACAGGTTTAACCTACGAGCAGTACTTC	CASSDTGLTYEQYF
16	TRBV5-6	TRBD2	TRBJ2-2	few	TGTGCCAGCAGCTTGAGGGGACTAGCTGCCACCCGGGAGCTGTTTTTT	CASSLRGLAATRELFF
10	TRBV20-1	-	TRBJ2-3	many	TGCAGTGCTAGTCGGGATACGCAGTATTTT	CSASRDTQYF
14	TRBV7-2	-	TRBJ2-7	-	TGTGCCAGCAGCTTAGGCCACCGCGCCTACGAGCAGTACTTC	CASSLGHRAYEQYF
16	TRBV10-3	-	TRBJ2-4	few	TGTGCCATCAGTGAGTCGAAACCCCCCCCTAGAGTCATTCAGTACTTC	CAISESKPPPRVIQYF
18	TRBV5-6	TRBD2	TRBJ2-4	many	TGTGCCAGCAGTCCGGGACTAGCGGGGTTCCTAGCCAAAAACATTCAGTACTTC	CASSPGLAGFLAKNIQYF
16	TRBV12-3/TRBV12-4	-	TRBJ2-2	few	TGTGCCAGCAGTATCCGGGACACAGTGGGCACCGGGGAGCTGTTTTTT	CASSIRDTVGTGELFF
16	TRBV20-1	-	TRBJ2-3	-	TGCAGTGCTAGAGGAGCCCTTCATGGAGGCACAGATACGCAGTATTTT	CSARGALHGGTDTQYF
13	TRBV28	-	TRBJ2-3	-	TGTGCCAGCAGGCCCCCTGCCCCAGATACGCAGTATTTT	CASRPPAPDTQYF
11	TRBV18	-	TRBJ2-5	many	TGTGCCAGCTCAGACCAAGAGACCCAGTACTTC	CASSDQETQYF
16	TRBV6-2/TRBV6-3	-	TRBJ2-7	-	TGTGCCAGCAGTTATCTCAGGGGAAGGAACTCCTACGAGCAGTACTTC	CASSYLRGRNSYEQYF
14	TRBV5-1	TRBD1	TRBJ2-7	few	TGCGCCAGCAAAGCAACAGGGGGTGTGGGAGAGCAGTACTTC	CASKATGGVGEQYF
14	TRBV18	TRBD1	TRBJ1-2	few	TGTGCCAGCTCACCTAGGGACAGATTCTATGGCTACACCTTC	CASSPRDRFYGYTF